This T cell receptor (beta chain) was sequenced for a study of T cells in Graves' hyperthyroidism and ophthalmopathy. Findings of the study overall: Onset of ophthalmopathy came a median roughly 6.5 months after the model predicted it. Blood held most thyroid clonotypes expanded above 0.001 frequency. Stable hyperthyroidism and ophthalmopathy were separated using 13 V-J signatures.

This clonotype showed up many times. Its specificity is not known. For Graves' hyperthyroidism to be stable, ophthalmopathy could not progress within 18 months. Trimming took off 3 bases at V and 1 base at J, with 22 bases between the two ends. Germline V gene lookup returns CDR1 LGHDT and CDR2 YNNKEL (reference sequence). CDR3 length equals 18 residues. Amplification of TCR beta CDR3 regions used RNA as the template. An initial round of RT-PCR targeting the TCR CDR3 relied on the HTBI primer set. TCRdb re-derived calls from the multiplex PCR reads in MiXCR, one entry per CDR3 protein. The sample records hundreds of thousands of distinct CDR3 sequences, about 16% being singletons.

This chain uses TRBV3-1 with TRBJ2-7, with D perhaps TRBD1 or TRBD2 (5 bases each). The TCR sequence derives from a woman aged 30 to 39 with Graves' hyperthyroidism. Source material: blood. Here the CDR3 DNA reads TGTGCCAGCAGCCATTTCCGGGACGGGGATCTTTGGTCCTACGAGCAGTACTTC. Amino acid sequence: CASSHFRDGDLWSYEQYF.